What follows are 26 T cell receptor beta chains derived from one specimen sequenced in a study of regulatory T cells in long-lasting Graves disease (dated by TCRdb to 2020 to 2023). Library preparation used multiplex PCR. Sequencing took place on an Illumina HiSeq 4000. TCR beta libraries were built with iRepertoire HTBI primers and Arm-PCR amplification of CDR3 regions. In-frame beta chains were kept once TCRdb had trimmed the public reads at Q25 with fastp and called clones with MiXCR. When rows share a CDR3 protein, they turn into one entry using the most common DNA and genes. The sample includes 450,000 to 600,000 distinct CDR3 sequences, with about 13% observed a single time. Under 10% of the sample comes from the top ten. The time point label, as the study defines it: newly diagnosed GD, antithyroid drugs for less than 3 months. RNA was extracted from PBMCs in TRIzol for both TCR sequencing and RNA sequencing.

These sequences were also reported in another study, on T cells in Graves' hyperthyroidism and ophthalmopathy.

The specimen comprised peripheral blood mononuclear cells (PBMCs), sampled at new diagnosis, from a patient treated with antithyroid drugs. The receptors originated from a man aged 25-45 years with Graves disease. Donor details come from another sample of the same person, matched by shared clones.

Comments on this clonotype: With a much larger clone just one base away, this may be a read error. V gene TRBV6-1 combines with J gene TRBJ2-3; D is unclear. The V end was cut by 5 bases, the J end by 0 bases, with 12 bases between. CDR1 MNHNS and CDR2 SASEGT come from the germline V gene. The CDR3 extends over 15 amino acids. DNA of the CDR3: TGTGCCAGCAGTCTGAGCGAGAGTAGCACAGATACGCAGTATTTT. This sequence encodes CASSLSESSTDTQYF.

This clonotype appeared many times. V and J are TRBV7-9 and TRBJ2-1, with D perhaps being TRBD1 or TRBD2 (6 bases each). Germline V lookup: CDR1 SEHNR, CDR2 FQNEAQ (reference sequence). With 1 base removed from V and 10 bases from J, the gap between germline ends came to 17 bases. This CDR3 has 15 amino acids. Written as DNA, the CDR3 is TGTGCCAGCAGCTTAGTGGGGGGCGAGTCCGGGGAGCAGTTCTTC. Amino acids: CASSLVGGESGEQFF.

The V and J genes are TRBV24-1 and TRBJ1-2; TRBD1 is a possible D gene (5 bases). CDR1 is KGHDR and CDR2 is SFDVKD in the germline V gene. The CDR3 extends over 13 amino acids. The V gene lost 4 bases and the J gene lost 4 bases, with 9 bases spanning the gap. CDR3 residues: CATSEGRAYGYTF. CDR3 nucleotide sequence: TGTGCCACCAGTGAGGGGCGGGCCTATGGCTACACCTTC.

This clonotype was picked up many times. The CDR3 sequence is CASGASGDNEQFF. In nucleotides, the CDR3 is TGTGCCAGTGGCGCTAGCGGGGACAATGAGCAGTTCTTC. The V call is TRBV2, the J call TRBJ2-1, with 9 bases lining up with TRBD2. Germline-derived CDR1 and CDR2 are SNHLY and FYNNEI. The CDR3 has 13 residues. J gave up 5 bases and V 9 bases, and 5 bases lay outside the gene matches.

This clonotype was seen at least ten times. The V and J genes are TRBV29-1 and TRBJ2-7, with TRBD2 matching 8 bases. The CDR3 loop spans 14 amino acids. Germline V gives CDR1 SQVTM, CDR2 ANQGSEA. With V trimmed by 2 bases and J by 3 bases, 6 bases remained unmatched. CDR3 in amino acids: CSVESPGTSYEQYF. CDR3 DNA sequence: TGCAGCGTTGAAAGCCCCGGGACTAGCTACGAGCAGTACTTC.

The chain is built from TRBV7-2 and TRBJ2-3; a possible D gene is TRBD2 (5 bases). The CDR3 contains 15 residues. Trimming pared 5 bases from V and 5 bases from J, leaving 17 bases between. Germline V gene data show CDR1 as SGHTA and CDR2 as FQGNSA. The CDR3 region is CASSQLGGVGDTQYF. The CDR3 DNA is TGTGCCAGCAGCCAGCTAGGAGGAGTAGGAGATACGCAGTATTTT.

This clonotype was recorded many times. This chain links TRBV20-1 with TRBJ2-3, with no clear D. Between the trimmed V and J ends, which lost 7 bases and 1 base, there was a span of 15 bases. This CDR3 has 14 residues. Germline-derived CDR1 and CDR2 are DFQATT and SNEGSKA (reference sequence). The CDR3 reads CSVTPPLRTDTQYF. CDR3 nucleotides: TGCAGTGTTACCCCTCCCCTTCGCACAGATACGCAGTATTTT.

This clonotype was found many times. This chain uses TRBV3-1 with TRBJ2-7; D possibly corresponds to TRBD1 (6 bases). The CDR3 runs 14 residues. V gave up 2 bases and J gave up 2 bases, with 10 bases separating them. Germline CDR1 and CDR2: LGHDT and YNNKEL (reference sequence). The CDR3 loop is CASSQNRVTYEQYF. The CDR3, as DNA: TGTGCCAGCAGCCAAAACAGGGTAACCTACGAGCAGTACTTC.

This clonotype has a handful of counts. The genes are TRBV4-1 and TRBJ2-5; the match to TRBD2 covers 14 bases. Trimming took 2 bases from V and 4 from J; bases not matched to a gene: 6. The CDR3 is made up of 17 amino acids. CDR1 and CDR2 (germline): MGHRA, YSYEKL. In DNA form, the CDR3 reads TGCGCCAGCAGCCAACCTGGACTAGCGGGAGGTGGAGAGACCCAGTACTTC. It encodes CASSQPGLAGGGETQYF.

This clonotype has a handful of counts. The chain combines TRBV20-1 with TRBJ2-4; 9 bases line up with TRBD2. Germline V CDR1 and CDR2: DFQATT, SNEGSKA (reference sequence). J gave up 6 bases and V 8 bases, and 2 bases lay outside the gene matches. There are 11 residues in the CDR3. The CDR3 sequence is CSLAGPNIQYF. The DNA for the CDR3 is TGCAGTCTAGCGGGGCCAAACATTCAGTACTTC.

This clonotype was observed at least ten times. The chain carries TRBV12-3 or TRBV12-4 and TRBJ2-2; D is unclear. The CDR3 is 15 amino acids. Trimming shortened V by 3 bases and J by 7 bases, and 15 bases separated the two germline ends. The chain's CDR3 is CASSFQARWGGELFF. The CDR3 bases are TGTGCCAGCAGTTTCCAGGCACGCTGGGGCGGGGAGCTGTTTTTT.

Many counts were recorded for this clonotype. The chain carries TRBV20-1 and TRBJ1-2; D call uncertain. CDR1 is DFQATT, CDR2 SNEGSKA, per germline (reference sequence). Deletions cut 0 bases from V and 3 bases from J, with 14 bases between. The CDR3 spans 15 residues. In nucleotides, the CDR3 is TGCAGTGCTAGAGAGGGTGGGCTGGCGGACTATGGCTACACCTTC. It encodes CSAREGGLADYGYTF.

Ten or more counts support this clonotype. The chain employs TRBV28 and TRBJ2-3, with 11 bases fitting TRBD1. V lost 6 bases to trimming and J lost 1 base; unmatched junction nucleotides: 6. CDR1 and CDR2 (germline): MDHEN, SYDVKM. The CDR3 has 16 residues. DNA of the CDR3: TGTGCCAGCAGCCCACCGGGACAGGGGGGCACAGATACGCAGTATTTT. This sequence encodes CASSPPGQGGTDTQYF.

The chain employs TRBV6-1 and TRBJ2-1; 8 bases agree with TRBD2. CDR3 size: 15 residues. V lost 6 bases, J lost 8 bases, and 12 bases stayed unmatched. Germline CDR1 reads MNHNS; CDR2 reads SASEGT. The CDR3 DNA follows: TGTGCCAGCAGCGAGTATACGGGAGGGGAGGATGAGCAGTTCTTC. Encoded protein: CASSEYTGGEDEQFF.

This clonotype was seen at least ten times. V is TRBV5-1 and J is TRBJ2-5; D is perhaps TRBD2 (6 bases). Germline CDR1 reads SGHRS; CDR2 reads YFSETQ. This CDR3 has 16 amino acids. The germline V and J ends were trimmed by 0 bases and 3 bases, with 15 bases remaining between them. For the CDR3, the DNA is TGCGCCAGCAGCTTGGCTGTCGGGAGTATGGAAGAGACCCAGTACTTC. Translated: CASSLAVGSMEETQYF.

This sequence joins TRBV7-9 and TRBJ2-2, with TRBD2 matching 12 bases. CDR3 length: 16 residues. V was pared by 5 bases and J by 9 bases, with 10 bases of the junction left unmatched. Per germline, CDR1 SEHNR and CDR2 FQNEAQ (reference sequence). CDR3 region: CASSPPSGRAFRELFF. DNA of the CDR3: TGTGCCAGCAGCCCACCTAGCGGGAGGGCCTTCAGGGAGCTGTTTTTT.

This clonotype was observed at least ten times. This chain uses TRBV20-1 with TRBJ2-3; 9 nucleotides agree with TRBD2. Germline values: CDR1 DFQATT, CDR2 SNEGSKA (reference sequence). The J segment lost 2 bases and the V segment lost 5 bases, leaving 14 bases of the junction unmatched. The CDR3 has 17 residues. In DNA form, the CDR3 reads TGCAGTGCTGGAGGGGCTAGCGGGAACCCTTTCACAGATACGCAGTATTTT. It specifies CSAGGASGNPFTDTQYF.

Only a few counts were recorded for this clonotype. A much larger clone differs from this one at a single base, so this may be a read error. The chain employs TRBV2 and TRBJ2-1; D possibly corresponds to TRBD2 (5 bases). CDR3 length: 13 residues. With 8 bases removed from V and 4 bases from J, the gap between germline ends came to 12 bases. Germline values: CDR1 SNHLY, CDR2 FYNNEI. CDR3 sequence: CASGETSYNEQFF. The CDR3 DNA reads TGTGCCAGCGGGGAGACATCATACAATGAGCAGTTCTTC.

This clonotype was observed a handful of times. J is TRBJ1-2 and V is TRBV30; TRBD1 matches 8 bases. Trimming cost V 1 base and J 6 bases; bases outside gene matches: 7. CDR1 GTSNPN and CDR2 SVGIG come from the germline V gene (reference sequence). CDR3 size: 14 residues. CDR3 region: CAWSDGQGRDGYTF. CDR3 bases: TGTGCCTGGAGTGATGGACAGGGAAGGGATGGCTACACCTTC.

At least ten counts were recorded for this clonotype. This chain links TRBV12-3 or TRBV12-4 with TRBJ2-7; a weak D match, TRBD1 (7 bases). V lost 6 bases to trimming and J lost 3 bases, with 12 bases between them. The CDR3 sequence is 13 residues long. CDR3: CASRAGGGYEQYF. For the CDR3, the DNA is TGTGCCAGCAGGGCAGGGGGAGGCTACGAGCAGTACTTC.

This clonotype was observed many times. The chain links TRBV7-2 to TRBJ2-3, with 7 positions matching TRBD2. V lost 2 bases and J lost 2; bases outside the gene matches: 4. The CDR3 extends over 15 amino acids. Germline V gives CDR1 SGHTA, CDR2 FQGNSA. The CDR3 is CASSLRLADTDTQYF. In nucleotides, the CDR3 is TGTGCCAGCAGCTTACGGCTAGCGGACACAGATACGCAGTATTTT.

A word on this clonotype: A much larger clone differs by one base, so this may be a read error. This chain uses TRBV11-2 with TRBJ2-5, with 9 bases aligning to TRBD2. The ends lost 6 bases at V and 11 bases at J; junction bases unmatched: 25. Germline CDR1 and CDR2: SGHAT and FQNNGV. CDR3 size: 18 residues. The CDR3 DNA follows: TGTGCCAGCAGAAATGTTGGCGGGAGGGCCGGTGCCTACAATGAGCAGTACTTC. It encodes CASRNVGGRAGAYNEQYF.

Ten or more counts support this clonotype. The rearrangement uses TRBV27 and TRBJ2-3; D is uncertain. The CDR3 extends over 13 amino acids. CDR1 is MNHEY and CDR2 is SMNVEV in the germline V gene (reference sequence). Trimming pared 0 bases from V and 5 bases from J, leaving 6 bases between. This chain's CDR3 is CASSLSRIDTQYF. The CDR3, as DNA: TGTGCCAGCAGTTTATCGAGAATAGATACGCAGTATTTT.

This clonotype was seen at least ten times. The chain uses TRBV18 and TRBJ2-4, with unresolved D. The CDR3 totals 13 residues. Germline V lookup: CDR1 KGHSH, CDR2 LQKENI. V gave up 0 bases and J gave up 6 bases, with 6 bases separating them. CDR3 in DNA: TGTGCCAGCTCACCACCGCCTAGAAACATTCAGTACTTC. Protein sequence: CASSPPPRNIQYF.

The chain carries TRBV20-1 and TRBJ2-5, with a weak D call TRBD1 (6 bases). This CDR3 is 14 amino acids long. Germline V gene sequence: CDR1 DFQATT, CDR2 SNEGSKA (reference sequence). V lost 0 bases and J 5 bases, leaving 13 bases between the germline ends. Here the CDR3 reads CSARDRWGPETQYF. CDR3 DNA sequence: TGCAGTGCTAGAGATCGATGGGGGCCGGAGACCCAGTACTTC.

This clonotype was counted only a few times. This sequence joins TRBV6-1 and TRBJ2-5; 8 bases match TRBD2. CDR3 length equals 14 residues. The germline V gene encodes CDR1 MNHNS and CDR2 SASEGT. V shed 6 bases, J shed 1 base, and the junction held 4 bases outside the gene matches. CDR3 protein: CASRTSEVQETQYF. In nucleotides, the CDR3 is TGTGCCAGCAGGACTAGCGAGGTCCAAGAGACCCAGTACTTC.